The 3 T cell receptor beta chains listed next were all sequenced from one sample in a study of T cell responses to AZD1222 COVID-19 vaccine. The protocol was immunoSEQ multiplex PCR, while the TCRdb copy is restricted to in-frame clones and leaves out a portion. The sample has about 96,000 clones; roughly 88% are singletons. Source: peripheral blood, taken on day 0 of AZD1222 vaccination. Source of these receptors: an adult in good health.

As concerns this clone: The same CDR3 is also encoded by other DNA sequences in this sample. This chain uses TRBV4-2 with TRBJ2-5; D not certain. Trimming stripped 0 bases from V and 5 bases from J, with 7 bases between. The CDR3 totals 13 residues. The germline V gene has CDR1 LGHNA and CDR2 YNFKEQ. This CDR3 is CASSQDYGETQYF. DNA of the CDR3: TGTGCCAGCAGCCAAGATTATGGCGAGACCCAGTACTTC.

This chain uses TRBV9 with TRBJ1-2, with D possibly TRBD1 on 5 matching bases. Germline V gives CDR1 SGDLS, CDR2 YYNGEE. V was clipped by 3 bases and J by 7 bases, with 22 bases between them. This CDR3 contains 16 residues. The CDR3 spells CASSGGAGTAIGGYTF. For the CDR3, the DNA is TGTGCCAGCAGCGGGGGAGCCGGGACCGCGATAGGTGGCTACACCTTC.

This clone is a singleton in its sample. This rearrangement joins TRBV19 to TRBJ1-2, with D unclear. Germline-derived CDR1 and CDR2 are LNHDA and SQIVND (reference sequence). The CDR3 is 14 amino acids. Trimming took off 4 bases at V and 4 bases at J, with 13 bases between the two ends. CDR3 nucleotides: TGTGCCAGTAGTAGTCGCGTCGAGCTCTATGGCTACACCTTC. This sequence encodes CASSSRVELYGYTF.